Listed below are T cell receptor beta chains from one sample, sequenced in a study of memory B cells and T cells in multiple sclerosis. These receptors' antigens are unknown. Assay: immunoSEQ multiplex PCR; the TCRdb copy retains only in-frame clones and omits some. The sample lists approximately 30,000 clones, 86% occurring once. The sample comprised PBMCs from blood kept in culture. The receptor source for this set is a human donor with multiple sclerosis. CDR3s include the opening cysteine and the closing phenylalanine or tryptophan. A D gene is named only where the DNA matches it firmly. The size of a clone is reported for some rows only, either as once, few or many, or as a class for expanded clones.

D | J | size | V | CDR3 | DNA
TRBD1 | TRBJ1-2 | - | TRBV6-5 | CASSGVTGDHGYTF | TGTGCCAGCAGCGGGGTAACAGGGGATCATGGCTACACCTTC
- | TRBJ1-1 | once | TRBV28 | CASSRVMNTEAFF | TGTGCCAGCAGTCGAGTCATGAACACTGAAGCTTTCTTT
- | TRBJ2-5 | - | TRBV7-9 | CASSSNTQETQYF | TGTGCCAGCAGCTCCAACACCCAAGAGACCCAGTACTTC
TRBD2 | TRBJ2-5 | - | TRBV5-5 | CASSPPRLAGVETQYF | TGTGCCAGCAGCCCCCCGAGGCTAGCGGGGGTAGAGACCCAGTACTTC
TRBD1 | TRBJ2-2 | - | TRBV28 | CASSWIQGLNTGELFF | TGTGCCAGCAGTTGGATACAGGGGTTGAACACCGGGGAGCTGTTTTTT
TRBD1 | TRBJ2-2 | once | TRBV11-3 | CASSLVNRGRNTGELFF | TGTGCCAGCAGCTTAGTGAACAGGGGTAGAAACACCGGGGAGCTGTTTTTT
TRBD2 | TRBJ2-3 | - | TRBV5-1 | CASSLRGLAGDTQYF | TGCGCCAGCAGCTTGAGGGGACTAGCGGGAGATACGCAGTATTTT
- | TRBJ1-2 | few | TRBV19 | CASSISLGGLYGYTF | TGTGCCAGTAGTATATCCTTGGGAGGACTCTATGGCTACACCTTC
- | TRBJ1-1 | once | TRBV19 | CASVRDGYTEAFF | TGTGCCAGTGTCAGGGATGGGTACACTGAAGCTTTCTTT
TRBD2 | TRBJ2-3 | - | TRBV9 | CASSVELAGPGTDTQYF | TGTGCCAGCAGCGTAGAGCTAGCGGGGCCGGGCACAGATACGCAGTATTTT